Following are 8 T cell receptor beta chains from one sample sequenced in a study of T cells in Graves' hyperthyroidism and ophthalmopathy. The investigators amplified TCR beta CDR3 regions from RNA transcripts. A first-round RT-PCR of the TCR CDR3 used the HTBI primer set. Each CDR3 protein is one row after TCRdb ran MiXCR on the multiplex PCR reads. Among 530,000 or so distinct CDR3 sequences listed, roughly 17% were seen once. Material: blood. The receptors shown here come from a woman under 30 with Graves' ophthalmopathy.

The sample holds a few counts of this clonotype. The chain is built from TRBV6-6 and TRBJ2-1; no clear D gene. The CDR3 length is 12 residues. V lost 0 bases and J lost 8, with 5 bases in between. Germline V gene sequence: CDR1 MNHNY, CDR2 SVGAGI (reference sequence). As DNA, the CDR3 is TGTGCCAGCAGTTACTCGAACCATGAGCAGTTCTTC. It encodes CASSYSNHEQFF.

The CDR3 here is CASSQEMGWTGELFF. Here the CDR3 DNA reads TGCGCCAGCAGCCAAGAGATGGGTTGGACCGGGGAGCTGTTTTTT. The chain uses TRBV4-1 and TRBJ2-2; no reliable D call. V dropped 0 bases and J dropped 5 bases, with 10 bases sitting between them. CDR1 and CDR2 from the germline V gene are MGHRA and YSYEKL. This CDR3 is 15 amino acids long.

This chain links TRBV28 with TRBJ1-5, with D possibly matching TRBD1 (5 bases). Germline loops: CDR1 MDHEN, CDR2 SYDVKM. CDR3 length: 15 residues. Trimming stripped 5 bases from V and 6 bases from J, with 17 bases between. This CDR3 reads CASSPPAGRGQPQHF. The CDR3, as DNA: TGTGCCAGCAGTCCCCCGGCGGGTAGGGGTCAGCCCCAGCATTTT. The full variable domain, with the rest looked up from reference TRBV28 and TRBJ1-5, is DVKVTQSSRYLVKRTGEKVFLECVQDMDHENMFWYRQDPGLGLRLIYFSYDVKMKEKGDIPEGYSVSREKKERFSLILESASTNQTSMYLCASSPPAGRGQPQHFGDGTRLSIL.

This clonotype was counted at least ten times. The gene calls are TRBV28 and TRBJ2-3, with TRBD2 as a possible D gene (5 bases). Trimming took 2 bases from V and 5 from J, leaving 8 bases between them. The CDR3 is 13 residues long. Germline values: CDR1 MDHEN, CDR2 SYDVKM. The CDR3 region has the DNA TGTGCCAGCAGTTTAATGGCGGGAGATACGCAGTATTTT. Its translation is CASSLMAGDTQYF.

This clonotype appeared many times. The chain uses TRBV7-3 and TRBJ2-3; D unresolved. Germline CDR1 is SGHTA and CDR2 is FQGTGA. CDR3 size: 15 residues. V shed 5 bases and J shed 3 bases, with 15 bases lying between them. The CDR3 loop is CASSPGSVRTDTQYF. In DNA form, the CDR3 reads TGTGCCAGCAGCCCCGGGTCTGTCCGGACAGATACGCAGTATTTT. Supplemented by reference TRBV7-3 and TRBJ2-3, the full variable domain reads GAGVSQTPSNKVTEKGKYVELRCDPISGHTALYWYRQSLGQGPEFLIYFQGTGAADDSGLPNDRFFAVRPEGSVSTLKIQRTERGDSAVYLCASSPGSVRTDTQYFGPGTRLTVL.

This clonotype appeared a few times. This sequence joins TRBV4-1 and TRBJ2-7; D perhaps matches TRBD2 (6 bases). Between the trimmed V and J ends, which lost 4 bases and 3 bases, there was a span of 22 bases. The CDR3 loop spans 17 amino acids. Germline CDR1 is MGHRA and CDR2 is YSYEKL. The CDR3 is CASSLGGGNGGIYEQYF. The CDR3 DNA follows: TGCGCCAGCAGCCTGGGAGGAGGCAACGGCGGGATCTACGAGCAGTACTTC.

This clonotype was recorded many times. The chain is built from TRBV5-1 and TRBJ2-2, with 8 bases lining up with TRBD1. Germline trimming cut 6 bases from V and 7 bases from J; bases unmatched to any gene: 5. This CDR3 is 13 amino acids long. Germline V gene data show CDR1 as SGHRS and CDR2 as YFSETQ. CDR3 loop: CASTGQGNGELFF. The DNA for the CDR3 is TGCGCCAGCACCGGACAGGGAAACGGGGAGCTGTTTTTT.

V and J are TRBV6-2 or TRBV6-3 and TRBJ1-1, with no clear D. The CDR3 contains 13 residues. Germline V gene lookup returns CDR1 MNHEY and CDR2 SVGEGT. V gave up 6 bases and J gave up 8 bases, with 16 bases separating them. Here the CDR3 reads CASSLPTRWEAFF. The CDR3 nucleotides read TGTGCCAGCAGCCTACCAACCCGGTGGGAAGCTTTCTTT.